This entry lists 2 T cell receptor beta chains sequenced from one sample in a study of blood T cells in healthy people across ages. For the second PCR, which ran for about 6 to 11 cycles, a sample-barcoded 5' primer and a J-beta primer mix were used. TCRdb fed the 5' RACE reads into MiXCR, producing one record per CDR3 protein. The table shows 500,000 to 700,000 distinct CDR3 sequences, with 25% to 35% occurring only once. The sequencing input was blood. These receptors originate from a woman of 80 years or more in good health.

To note about this clonotype: A read error may be the cause here, since a much bigger clone is one base away. J is TRBJ1-1 and V is TRBV20-1; the match to TRBD1 covers 8 bases. The ends lost 8 bases at V and 11 bases at J; junction bases unmatched: 10. This CDR3 comprises 11 residues. CDR1 and CDR2 (germline): DFQATT, SNEGSKA (reference sequence). The CDR3 nucleotides read TGCAGTACTTCAGGACAGGGTAGTGCTTTCTTT. Its protein is CSTSGQGSAFF.

This clonotype was seen many times. The rearrangement links TRBV6-1 to TRBJ2-7; tentative D call: TRBD1 (6 bases). Looked up from germline, CDR1 is MNHNS and CDR2 is SASEGT. Trimming took off 4 bases at V and 3 bases at J, with 10 bases between the two ends. The CDR3 has 13 amino acids. The CDR3 sequence is CASSGDTFYEQYF. The CDR3 DNA reads as TGTGCCAGCAGTGGGGACACCTTCTACGAGCAGTACTTC.